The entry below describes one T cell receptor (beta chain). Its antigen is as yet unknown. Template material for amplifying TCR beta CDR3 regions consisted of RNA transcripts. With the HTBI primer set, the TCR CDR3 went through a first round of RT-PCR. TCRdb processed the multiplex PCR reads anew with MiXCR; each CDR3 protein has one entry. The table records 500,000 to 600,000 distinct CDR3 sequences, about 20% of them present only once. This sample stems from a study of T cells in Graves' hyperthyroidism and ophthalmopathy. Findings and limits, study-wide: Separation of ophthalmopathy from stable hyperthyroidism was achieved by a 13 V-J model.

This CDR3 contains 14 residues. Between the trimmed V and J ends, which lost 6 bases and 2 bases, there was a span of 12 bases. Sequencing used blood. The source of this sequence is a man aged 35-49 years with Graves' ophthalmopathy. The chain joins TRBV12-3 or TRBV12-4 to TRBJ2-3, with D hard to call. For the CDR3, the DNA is TGTGCCAGCAGGGCGCGGCGCTACACAGATACGCAGTATTTT. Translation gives CASRARRYTDTQYF.